The entry below describes one T cell receptor (beta chain). The target antigen is unknown. These data are taken from a study of shared clonotypes between healthy human individuals. The CDR3 has 13 residues. Germline V gene lookup returns CDR1 SGHAT and CDR2 FQNNGV. Trimming cost V 0 bases and J 6 bases, with 6 bases left between them. General study findings and limits: Clonotypes not shared had lower generation probabilities than those common to all four donors. Compared with memory subsets, naive subsets generally had larger estimated richness.

TCRdb's copy holds only in-frame clones and misses some; the assay was immunoSEQ multiplex PCR. The sample has approximately 1,500,000 clones, over 95% seen once; the top ten hold roughly 1.2%. This chain connects TRBV11-2 to TRBJ2-1; D remains ambiguous. This clonotype was sampled from a man aged 25 to 40 in good health. Sample: naive CD4+ T cells sorted from blood. The subset denotes: CD45RA+ positively selected. CDR3 in DNA: TGTGCCAGCAGCTTAGAGCCAGTCAATGAGCAGTTCTTC. Translated: CASSLEPVNEQFF. Drawing the rest from reference TRBV11-2 and TRBJ2-1, the complete variable domain is EAGVAQSPRYKIIEKRQSVAFWCNPISGHATLYWYQQILGQGPKLLIQFQNNGVVDDSQLPKDRFSAERLKGVDSTLKIQPAKLEDSAVYLCASSLEPVNEQFFGPGTRLTVL.